One and the same sample provided the 30 T cell receptor beta chains below, sequenced in a study of T cell responses to AZD1222 COVID-19 vaccine. The data were produced by immunoSEQ multiplex PCR, yet TCRdb's version contains in-frame clones alone and is incomplete. This sample yields about 140,000 clones, of which around nine tenths are seen a single time; approximately 4.5% belongs to the top ten. The sample here was peripheral blood, taken on day 0 of AZD1222 vaccination. These TCRs come from an adult in good health.

The chain is built from TRBV19 and TRBJ2-2; 7 nucleotides line up with TRBD1. This CDR3 contains 15 residues. V was clipped by 4 bases and J by 6 bases; unmatched bases: 8. Looked up from germline, CDR1 is LNHDA and CDR2 is SQIVND (reference sequence). This CDR3 is CASSTDRARSGELFF. The DNA for the CDR3 is TGTGCCAGTAGTACTGACAGGGCAAGGTCCGGGGAGCTGTTTTTT.

The chain couples TRBV19 to TRBJ2-7, with TRBD2 as a possible D gene (6 bases). V lost 2 bases to trimming and J lost 3 bases, with 14 bases between them. CDR1 and CDR2 from the germline V gene are LNHDA and SQIVND (reference sequence). The CDR3 runs 15 residues. The CDR3 spells CASSITGLKSYEQYF. CDR3 bases: TGTGCCAGTAGTATAACGGGACTCAAAAGCTACGAGCAGTACTTC.

V usage is TRBV14 and J usage is TRBJ2-4; no definite D call. Germline-derived CDR1 and CDR2 are SGHDN and FVKESK. V was shortened by 1 base and J by 0 bases, with 4 bases between the two germline ends. This CDR3 is 14 amino acids long. CDR3 nucleotides: TGTGCCAGCAGCCAAGGGTTAGCCAAAAACATTCAGTACTTC. Its protein product is CASSQGLAKNIQYF.

The J gene is TRBJ1-6, the V gene TRBV2; the D is unclear. CDR3 length: 13 amino acids. From germline, CDR1 is SNHLY and CDR2 FYNNEI. Deletions cut 2 bases from V and 9 bases from J, with 8 bases between. Here the CDR3 DNA reads TGTGCCAGCAGTGAAAGAAGGGTTTCACCCCTCCACTTT. Amino acid sequence: CASSERRVSPLHF.

DNA of the CDR3: TGCGCCAGCAGCCGCGGGGACAGGGAGCACGAAAAACTGTTTTTT. It specifies CASSRGDREHEKLFF. This chain joins TRBV5-1 and TRBJ1-4; TRBD1 agrees at 9 bases. Trimming removed 4 bases from V and 8 bases from J; junction bases left unmatched: 9. The CDR3 contains 15 residues. Germline values: CDR1 SGHRS, CDR2 YFSETQ.

This chain uses TRBV4-1 with TRBJ2-7; no definite D call. Trimming stripped 2 bases from V and 7 bases from J, with 15 bases between. The CDR3 loop spans 14 amino acids. Germline V gives CDR1 MGHRA, CDR2 YSYEKL. CDR3 amino acids: CASSQPDKPGEQYF. In DNA form, the CDR3 reads TGCGCCAGCAGCCAACCCGACAAGCCCGGAGAGCAGTACTTC.

This chain connects TRBV7-9 to TRBJ1-6; TRBD1 is a possible D gene (5 bases). Germline CDR1 and CDR2: SEHNR and FQNEAQ (reference sequence). Trimming cost V 2 bases and J 6 bases, with 23 bases left between them. CDR3 size: 19 residues. The CDR3 spells CASSLSIRVGLGGNSPLHF. The CDR3 coding sequence is TGTGCCAGCAGCTTAAGTATCCGGGTGGGTCTCGGGGGTAATTCACCCCTCCACTTT.

The chain couples TRBV18 to TRBJ1-1; no clear D gene. The CDR3 consists of 13 residues. Trimming took 3 bases from V and 8 from J, leaving 13 bases between them. Germline loops: CDR1 KGHSH, CDR2 LQKENI. The CDR3 DNA is TGTGCCAGCTCACCCGGAGGTACGGAAGAAGCTTTCTTT. Its protein product is CASSPGGTEEAFF.

This clone was found once. This sequence joins TRBV30 and TRBJ2-7; possible D gene TRBD2, 5 bases. The V gene lost 1 base and the J gene lost 4 bases, with 14 bases spanning the gap. Germline V gene lookup returns CDR1 GTSNPN and CDR2 SVGIG (reference sequence). This CDR3 comprises 14 residues. The DNA of the CDR3 is TGTGCCTGGAGTGCCTGGGGTCGGGGTTACGAGCAGTACTTC. Protein: CAWSAWGRGYEQYF.

The chain joins TRBV21-1 to TRBJ2-1; the table assigns TRBD2, which was not confirmed against the DNA. TRBV21-1 is a listed pseudogene. CDR3 size: 19 residues. In nucleotides, the CDR3 is TGTGCCAGCAGCCAGGCCAGGGACCTAGCGGGGGAAAGCTGCGGTGAGCAGTTCTTC. This translates into CASSQARDLAGESCGEQFF.

This chain joins TRBV3-1 (or the pseudogene TRBV3-2) and TRBJ2-2; 7 bases align to TRBD1. This CDR3 comprises 17 residues. In germline, CDR1 is LGHDT, CDR2 YNNKEL (reference sequence). J lost 1 base, V lost 10 bases, and 15 bases had no gene match. This CDR3 is CATQRYTGQWNTGELFF. The CDR3 DNA reads TGTGCCACTCAGAGATATACGGGACAGTGGAACACCGGGGAGCTGTTTTTT.

The chain recombines TRBV5-1 with TRBJ1-3, with a possible D match to TRBD1 (6 bases). V was trimmed by 4 bases and J by 0 bases, leaving 11 bases between them. Germline CDR1 SGHRS, CDR2 YFSETQ. This CDR3 has 15 amino acids. The CDR3 bases are TGCGCCAGCAGCCTTCACAGGGACTCTGGAAACACCATATATTTT. Amino acids: CASSLHRDSGNTIYF.

The chain employs TRBV2 and TRBJ1-3; no clear D. Looked up from germline, CDR1 is SNHLY and CDR2 is FYNNEI. V dropped 4 bases and J dropped 7 bases, with 8 bases sitting between them. The CDR3 runs 12 residues. CDR3 sequence (DNA): TGTGCCAGCAGTGGGTCCGGGAACACCATATATTTT. Its protein is CASSGSGNTIYF.

This chain links TRBV28 with TRBJ2-2; 10 bases align to TRBD2. The CDR3 covers 19 residues. V trimming: 5 bases; J trimming: 4 bases; junction bases outside the gene matches: 16. Germline CDR1 MDHEN, CDR2 SYDVKM. The CDR3: CASSVYGLAASISTGELFF. DNA of the CDR3: TGTGCCAGCAGTGTCTACGGACTAGCGGCAAGCATTAGCACCGGGGAGCTGTTTTTT.

V is TRBV7-8 and J is TRBJ2-7; perhaps TRBD1 as D (6 bases). The CDR3 runs 13 residues. V was clipped by 6 bases and J by 4 bases, with 13 bases between them. CDR1 and CDR2 (germline): SGHVS, FQNEAQ. CDR3: CASRPGQPYEQYF. The DNA for the CDR3 is TGTGCCAGCAGACCGGGACAACCATACGAGCAGTACTTC.

V is TRBV12-5 and J is TRBJ2-7; a weak D match, TRBD1 (6 bases). Germline-derived CDR1 and CDR2 are LGHNT and FRNRAP. V lost 1 base and J lost 0, with 10 bases in between. This CDR3 comprises 15 residues. CDR3: CASGLATGTSYEQYF. CDR3 in DNA: TGTGCTAGTGGTTTGGCAACAGGGACCTCCTACGAGCAGTACTTC.

The chain has TRBV7-6 and TRBJ1-2, with D possibly matching TRBD1 (5 bases). Looked up from germline, CDR1 is SGHVS and CDR2 is FNYEAQ. CDR3 length equals 16 residues. V shed 5 bases and J shed 0 bases, with 16 bases lying between them. CDR3 amino acids: CASSPLGGTPNYGYTF. In DNA form, the CDR3 reads TGTGCCAGCAGCCCCCTGGGGGGGACTCCTAACTATGGCTACACCTTC.

The CDR3 sequence is CASSYGLSVEYEQYF. CDR3 coding DNA: TGTGCCAGCAGCTACGGATTGAGTGTAGAGTACGAGCAGTACTTC. This chain links TRBV4-2 with TRBJ2-7; D unresolved. This CDR3 spans 15 amino acids. Germline lookup yields CDR1 LGHNA and CDR2 YNFKEQ. Between the trimmed V and J ends, which lost 5 bases and 4 bases, there was a span of 18 bases.

The CDR3 region is CASSIGHRPGYTF. In DNA, the CDR3 is TGTGCCAGTAGTATTGGACATCGTCCCGGCTACACCTTC. The chain has TRBV19 and TRBJ1-2; TRBD1 might be the D (5 bases). CDR1 LNHDA and CDR2 SQIVND come from the germline V gene (reference sequence). This CDR3 spans 13 amino acids. V lost 3 bases and J 8 bases, leaving 13 bases between the germline ends.

This chain uses TRBV30 with TRBJ2-7, with D possibly being TRBD1 (6 bases). Germline values: CDR1 GTSNPN, CDR2 SVGIG (reference sequence). Trimming cost V 1 base and J 5 bases, with 15 bases left between them. This CDR3 spans 14 amino acids. Written as DNA, the CDR3 is TGTGCCTGGAGTGAAACAGGGCCCATCGACGAGCAGTACTTC. This codes for CAWSETGPIDEQYF. The variable domain in full, with the rest retrieved from reference TRBV30 and TRBJ2-7, is SQTIHQWPATLVQPVGSPLSLECTVEGTSNPNLYWYRQAAGRGLQLLFYSVGIGQISSEVPQNLSASRPQDRQFILSSKKLLLSDSGFYLCAWSETGPIDEQYFGPGTRLTVT.

The genes are TRBV5-4 and TRBJ1-1, with D possibly TRBD1 on 6 matching bases. The CDR3 runs to 16 residues. V shed 0 bases and J shed 3 bases, with 15 bases lying between them. CDR1 is SGHNT, CDR2 YYREEE, per germline (reference sequence). The CDR3 nucleotides read TGTGCCAGCAGCTTGGTGTTGGGAAGGGGGGACACTGAAGCTTTCTTT. This gives the protein CASSLVLGRGDTEAFF.

The chain recombines TRBV27 with TRBJ1-1; possibly TRBD1 for D (5 bases). V dropped 7 bases and J dropped 0 bases, with 15 bases sitting between them. This CDR3 comprises 15 residues. CDR1 and CDR2 (germline): MNHEY, SMNVEV (reference sequence). CDR3 bases: TGTGCCAGCAAGGGTTGGGGCCTGATGAACACTGAAGCTTTCTTT. Residues: CASKGWGLMNTEAFF.

This sequence joins TRBV19 and TRBJ1-5; maybe TRBD1 (6 bases). Germline CDR1 LNHDA, CDR2 SQIVND (reference sequence). The V end lost 3 bases, the J end lost 4 bases, and 10 bases lay between the germline ends. The CDR3 is made up of 14 amino acids. The CDR3 here is CASSMTGWNQPQHF. CDR3 bases: TGTGCCAGTAGTATGACAGGCTGGAATCAGCCCCAGCATTTT.

This clone was observed once. CDR3 DNA sequence: TGTGCCAGCAGTTTAGGGGGAAACACCATATATTTT. Translated: CASSLGGNTIYF. The rearrangement uses TRBV12-3 or TRBV12-4 and TRBJ1-3, with D unresolved. The CDR3 runs to 12 residues. V shed 1 base and J shed 4 bases, with 2 bases lying between them.

V is TRBV2 and J is TRBJ2-7, with 9 bases fitting TRBD1. The V and J ends lost 4 bases and 3 bases, in that order; junction bases with no gene match: 7. Germline CDR1 reads SNHLY; CDR2 reads FYNNEI. The CDR3 runs 15 residues. The CDR3 nucleotides read TGTGCCAGCAGTGGGACGGGACAGGGATACTACGAGCAGTACTTC. Protein product: CASSGTGQGYYEQYF.

The chain carries TRBV6-1 and TRBJ1-2; D is perhaps TRBD1 (6 bases). This CDR3 region has 16 residues. V lost 0 bases, J lost 1 base, and 12 bases lay in between. Germline V gene lookup returns CDR1 MNHNS and CDR2 SASEGT. The chain's CDR3 is CASSEALTGFNYGYTF. The CDR3 region has the DNA TGTGCCAGCAGTGAAGCCCTGACAGGTTTTAACTATGGCTACACCTTC.

The CDR3 sequence is CASSLFQDGYTF. CDR3 DNA: TGTGCCAGCAGTTTGTTCCAGGATGGCTACACCTTC. The V gene is TRBV28, the J gene TRBJ1-2; D ambiguous. The CDR3 sequence is 12 residues long. The V gene's germline CDR1 is MDHEN and CDR2 SYDVKM. Trimming stripped 3 bases from V and 6 bases from J, with 8 bases between.

This clone was counted a single time. The V gene is TRBV5-1, the J gene TRBJ2-1; TRBD1 is a possible D gene (6 bases). The V end lost 0 bases, the J end lost 3 bases, and 10 bases lay between the germline ends. Germline CDR1 SGHRS, CDR2 YFSETQ. This CDR3 spans 15 amino acids. CDR3 sequence: CASSLDQGSYNEQFF. CDR3 bases: TGCGCCAGCAGCTTGGATCAGGGGAGCTACAATGAGCAGTTCTTC.

The chain employs TRBV6-5 and TRBJ2-3, with D possibly matching TRBD2 (6 bases). The CDR3 covers 14 residues. The V gene lost 5 bases and the J gene lost 1 base, with 10 bases spanning the gap. CDR1 and CDR2 (germline): MNHEY, SVGAGI. The CDR3, as DNA: TGTGCCAGCAGTACCGGGACTGGCACAGATACGCAGTATTTT. Its translation is CASSTGTGTDTQYF.

The chain links TRBV5-6 to TRBJ2-7, with D maybe TRBD2 (5 bases). In germline, CDR1 is SGHDT, CDR2 YYEEEE. This CDR3 is built from 15 residues. The germline V and J ends were trimmed by 5 bases and 1 base, with 16 bases remaining between them. The chain's CDR3 is CASRPNGGPSYEQYF. For the CDR3, the DNA is TGTGCCAGCAGACCAAACGGAGGTCCGTCCTACGAGCAGTACTTC. The variable domain in full, completed from reference TRBV5-6 and TRBJ2-7, reads DAGVTQSPTHLIKTRGQQVTLRCSPKSGHDTVSWYQQALGQGPQFIFQYYEEEERQRGNFPDRFSGHQFPNYSSELNVNALLLGDSALYLCASRPNGGPSYEQYFGPGTRLTVT.